This T cell receptor (beta chain) was identified in a study of lymphopenia after photon versus proton radiotherapy. TCRdb's copy holds only in-frame clones and misses some; the assay was immunoSEQ multiplex PCR. This sample yields approximately 170,000 clones, of which around 85% are seen a single time; 4% to 5% belongs to the top ten. The V end lost 3 bases, the J end lost 5 bases, and 19 bases lay between the germline ends. This CDR3 spans 17 amino acids. Germline CDR1 reads SGHAT; CDR2 reads FQNNGV. Study outcomes and limitations: Relative stability marked proton patients; photon patients lost diversity and naive cells. Post-nadir diversity loss with photons came from oligoclonal expansion, particularly CD8+ Temra cells. Only patients who died were analyzed for survival; proton advantage is unproven. Post-nadir TCR diversity decline inversely tracked overall survival among those who died.

Concerning this clone: What it recognizes is unknown.

The sequenced sample was peripheral blood, obtained from a patient treated with photon-based radiotherapy. This receptor was obtained from a middle-aged man with gastric cancer. The V call is TRBV11-2, the J call TRBJ2-2, with D hard to call. DNA of the CDR3: TGTGCCAGCAGCTTGGGGATCTTGCCCGGAGAAACCGGGGAGCTGTTTTTT. Protein sequence: CASSLGILPGETGELFF.